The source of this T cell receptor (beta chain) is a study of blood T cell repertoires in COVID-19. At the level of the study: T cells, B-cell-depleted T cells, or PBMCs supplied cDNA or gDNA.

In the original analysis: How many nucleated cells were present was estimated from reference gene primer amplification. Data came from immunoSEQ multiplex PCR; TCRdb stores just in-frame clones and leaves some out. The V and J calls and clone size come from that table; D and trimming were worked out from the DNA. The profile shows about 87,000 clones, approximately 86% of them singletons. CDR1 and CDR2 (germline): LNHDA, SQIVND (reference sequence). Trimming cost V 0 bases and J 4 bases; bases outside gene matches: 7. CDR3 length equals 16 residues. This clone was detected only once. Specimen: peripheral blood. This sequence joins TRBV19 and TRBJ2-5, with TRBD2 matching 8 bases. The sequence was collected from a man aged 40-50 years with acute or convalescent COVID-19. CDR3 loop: CASSIDLTGGRETQYF. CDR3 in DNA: TGTGCCAGTAGTATAGATCTGACGGGGGGGCGAGAGACCCAGTACTTC.